A single sample is the source of the 17 T cell receptor beta chains below, sequenced in a study of monozygotic twins with inflammatory bowel disease. Reprocessing the 5' RACE reads, TCRdb reports a single entry for every CDR3 protein and omits DNA. The sample table includes over 110,000 distinct CDR3 sequences. Material: blood. These receptors were obtained from a human donor with ulcerative colitis or Crohn's disease, or a healthy co-twin of an affected twin (not recorded which).

The chain uses TRBV9 and TRBJ2-7. CDR1 and CDR2 from the germline V gene are SGDLS and YYNGEE. CDR3 size: 14 residues. CDR3 region: CASSVATGAYEQYF.

This chain links TRBV7-6 with TRBJ2-1; TCRdb returns TRBD2, unconfirmable since there is no DNA. Germline lookup yields CDR1 SGHVS and CDR2 FNYEAQ. The CDR3 is 16 amino acids. CDR3 sequence: CASSSRGPYNYNEQFF.

The chain has TRBV5-1 and TRBJ2-1; TCRdb outputs TRBD1, but without DNA this stays unchecked. From germline, CDR1 is SGHRS and CDR2 YFSETQ. This CDR3 contains 13 residues. Here the CDR3 reads CASSLGDTREQFF.

This chain joins TRBV7-2 and TRBJ2-7; TCRdb lists TRBD1, though no DNA is available to test this call. The germline CDR1 and CDR2 sequences are SGHTA and FQGNSA. This CDR3 spans 15 amino acids. The CDR3 sequence is CASSLEGGRGYEQYF.

This CDR3 reads CSAKRDAVSYEQYF. The chain has TRBV20-1 and TRBJ2-7; the D call of TRBD1 rests on TCRdb alone, since no DNA is present to check it. The CDR3 contains 14 residues. In germline, CDR1 is DFQATT, CDR2 SNEGSKA (reference sequence).

The rearrangement uses TRBV11-3 and TRBJ2-3; TCRdb names TRBD1, which stays unverified in the absence of DNA. The CDR3 has 13 amino acids. Germline CDR1 reads SGHNT; CDR2 reads YENEEA. Here the CDR3 reads CASSSPGADTQYF.

The genes are TRBV27 and TRBJ2-4; TCRdb's D call, TRBD1, is unchecked because there is no DNA. The CDR3 covers 16 residues. Germline CDR1 and CDR2: MNHEY and SMNVEV (reference sequence). The CDR3 loop reads CASSFSGAGTKNIQYF.

The chain employs TRBV12-3 or TRBV12-4 and TRBJ2-7; TCRdb's D call, TRBD2, is unchecked because there is no DNA. This CDR3 spans 14 amino acids. This chain's CDR3 is CASSSTRPFGEQYF.

The gene calls are TRBV7-9 and TRBJ2-7; the D call of TRBD1 rests on TCRdb alone, since no DNA is present to check it. Germline V gene data show CDR1 as SEHNR and CDR2 as FQNEAQ (reference sequence). The CDR3 runs 15 residues. The CDR3 reads CASSSTGTGEYEQYF.

This chain links TRBV12-3 or TRBV12-4 with TRBJ2-1. The length of the CDR3 is 14 residues. CDR3 loop: CATARQGVHDEQFF.

V and J are TRBV6-2 or TRBV6-3 and TRBJ1-1; lacking DNA, the TRBD1 call made by TCRdb goes unchecked. Germline V gene sequence: CDR1 MNHEY, CDR2 SVGEGT. The CDR3 consists of 14 residues. This CDR3 reads CASRHYGQGTEAFF.

V is TRBV12-3 or TRBV12-4 and J is TRBJ2-3; as DNA is missing, the TRBD1 call by TCRdb cannot be tested. The CDR3 sequence is 19 residues long. CDR3 residues: CASSPGTGVAVRGTDTQYF.

V is TRBV5-6 and J is TRBJ2-7. The V gene's germline CDR1 is SGHDT and CDR2 YYEEEE. This CDR3 spans 13 amino acids. This chain's CDR3 is CASSWRTSYEQYF.

The chain employs TRBV4-3 and TRBJ2-5; the D call from TCRdb, TRBD1, cannot be confirmed without DNA. Per germline, CDR1 LGHNA and CDR2 YSLEER. The CDR3 is 16 residues long. The CDR3 spells CASSQGSGNNQETQYF.

The chain has TRBV27 and TRBJ2-5; TCRdb designates TRBD2, a call that cannot be tested without DNA. CDR3 size: 14 residues. Germline CDR1 and CDR2: MNHEY and SMNVEV (reference sequence). This CDR3 is CASSLYASGETQYF.

The chain combines TRBV5-5 with TRBJ2-3; checking the TCRdb D call of TRBD2 is not possible without DNA. In germline, CDR1 is SGHKS, CDR2 YYEKEE (reference sequence). This CDR3 spans 16 amino acids. CDR3 sequence: CASSLSGGPSTDTQYF.

The gene calls are TRBV4-2 and TRBJ1-2; there is no DNA to check the TCRdb D call of TRBD1. Germline values: CDR1 LGHNA, CDR2 YNFKEQ. The CDR3 is 14 residues long. The CDR3 sequence: CASSHSNRVSGYTF.